This TCR beta chain was sequenced during a study of T cell responses to AZD1222 COVID-19 vaccine. The length of the CDR3 is 15 residues. With 6 bases removed from V and 2 bases from J, the gap between germline ends came to 16 bases. The V gene's germline CDR1 is LNHDA and CDR2 SQIVND (reference sequence). General study findings and limits: Increased Spike-specific TCR breadth and depth were observed after two AZD1222 doses.

Repertoires were generated with immunoSEQ multiplex PCR, while TCRdb's copy carries only in-frame clones and drops some. The sample has 75,000 to 80,000 clones; roughly 80% are singletons. Remarks on this clone: Its cognate antigen is unknown.

The sample was peripheral blood, taken 28 days after the second dose of the MenACWY control vaccine. This chain joins TRBV19 and TRBJ1-2, with D unclear. This sequence originates from an adult who received the MenACWY meningococcal vaccine as a control. CDR3 residues: CASSGIQTTNYGYTF. CDR3 sequence (DNA): TGTGCCAGTAGCGGGATTCAGACTACAAACTATGGCTACACCTTC.